The 23 T cell receptor beta chains reported below all come from one sample, sequenced in a study of blood T cell repertoires in COVID-19. Assay: immunoSEQ multiplex PCR; the TCRdb copy retains only in-frame clones and omits some. The sample consists of around 450,000 clones, approximately 90% of them appearing once. The sequenced sample was PBMCs or T cells enriched from blood (not recorded which). These receptors came from a woman between 18 and 29 years old with acute COVID-19.

The CDR3 loop is CASSPTSGVQYEQYF. In nucleotides, the CDR3 is TGTGCCAGCAGCCCTACTAGCGGGGTACAGTACGAGCAGTACTTC. The gene calls are TRBV3-1 (or the pseudogene TRBV3-2) and TRBJ2-7; TRBD2 agrees at 10 bases. This CDR3 has 15 amino acids. Germline CDR1 is LGHDT and CDR2 is YNNKEL (reference sequence). Trimming at V came to 4 bases and at J to 4 bases, leaving 7 bases not matched to a gene.

This clone has a single count. J is TRBJ2-1 and V is TRBV19; TRBD2 matches 9 bases. Unmatched junction bases numbered 10, after V lost 3 bases and J lost 4 bases. The CDR3 runs to 17 residues. The germline gives CDR1 LNHDA, CDR2 SQIVND (reference sequence). The CDR3 region has the DNA TGTGCCAGTAGTATGGGGATAGCGGGAGAAGGATACAATGAGCAGTTCTTC. Translation: CASSMGIAGEGYNEQFF.

The chain joins TRBV15 to TRBJ2-7, with D possibly being TRBD1 (5 bases). The CDR3 totals 13 residues. Trimming removed 5 bases from V and 2 bases from J, with 10 bases in between. In germline, CDR1 is LNHNV, CDR2 YYDKDF (reference sequence). CDR3 DNA: TGTGCCACCAGCGTCGACAGAACCTACGAGCAGTACTTC. Translating gives CATSVDRTYEQYF.

In its sample, this clone was seen once. This chain joins TRBV29-1 and TRBJ2-7, with D possibly matching TRBD1 (5 bases). This CDR3 spans 10 amino acids. The germline V gene encodes CDR1 SQVTM and CDR2 ANQGSEA. Trimming took 8 bases from V and 7 from J, leaving 12 bases between them. CDR3 sequence (DNA): TGCAGCCCCAGGGTGGGAGAGCAGTACTTC. It specifies CSPRVGEQYF.

In DNA, the CDR3 is TGCGCCAGCAGCCTGTCAGGGGAAACTGAAGCTTTCTTT. This gives the protein CASSLSGETEAFF. The chain links TRBV5-1 to TRBJ1-1, with D perhaps TRBD1 (6 bases). CDR3 size: 13 residues. V shed 4 bases and J shed 5 bases, with 12 bases lying between them. Germline lookup yields CDR1 SGHRS and CDR2 YFSETQ.

About this clone: The sample contains more than one DNA sequence encoding this CDR3. The CDR3 nucleotides are TGTGCCAGCAGCCAAGAAGGGGGTCAGCCCCAGCATTTT. Residues: CASSQEGGQPQHF. The chain combines TRBV3-1 (or the pseudogene TRBV3-2) with TRBJ1-5; perhaps TRBD1 as D (6 bases). Trimming removed 0 bases at V and 6 bases at J, with 6 bases between. There are 13 residues in the CDR3. Per the germline V gene, CDR1 is LGHDT and CDR2 is YNNKEL (reference sequence).

J is TRBJ2-7 and V is TRBV3-1 (or the pseudogene TRBV3-2); D is unresolved. This CDR3 comprises 14 residues. V was shortened by 1 base and J by 2 bases, with 9 bases between the two germline ends. The germline V gene encodes CDR1 LGHDT and CDR2 YNNKEL (reference sequence). CDR3 DNA: TGTGCCAGCAGCCAAGCCATTCAAACCTACGAGCAGTACTTC. Translation: CASSQAIQTYEQYF.

This clone was seen a single time. The V call is TRBV5-1, the J call TRBJ1-2, with D possibly matching TRBD1 (6 bases). This CDR3 has 12 amino acids. V lost 4 bases to trimming and J lost 2 bases, with 6 bases between them. Looked up from germline, CDR1 is SGHRS and CDR2 is YFSETQ. The chain's CDR3 is CASSGQNYGYTF. As DNA, the CDR3 is TGCGCCAGCAGCGGACAGAACTATGGCTACACCTTC. Filled out from reference TRBV5-1 and TRBJ1-2, the complete variable domain reads KAGVTQTPRYLIKTRGQQVTLSCSPISGHRSVSWYQQTPGQGLQFLFEYFSETQRNKGNFPGRFSGRQFSNSRSEMNVSTLELGDSALYLCASSGQNYGYTFGSGTRLTVV.

V and J are TRBV5-4 and TRBJ1-3, with 10 nucleotides matching TRBD1. Germline V gene sequence: CDR1 SGHNT, CDR2 YYREEE (reference sequence). V lost 6 bases to trimming and J lost 8 bases; unmatched junction nucleotides: 8. The CDR3 runs to 14 residues. The CDR3 coding sequence is TGTGCCAGCAACCACCGGGACAGGGGCGACACCATATATTTT. Its protein product is CASNHRDRGDTIYF.

V and J are TRBV6-2 or TRBV6-3 and TRBJ1-1; D possibly corresponds to TRBD1 (5 bases). V dropped 0 bases and J dropped 4 bases, with 15 bases sitting between them. This CDR3 region has 16 residues. Germline assignment: CDR1 MNHEY and CDR2 SVGEGT. The CDR3 sequence: CASSYSRTPQGTEAFF. The DNA of the CDR3 is TGTGCCAGCAGTTACTCTCGGACACCTCAAGGCACTGAAGCTTTCTTT.

This sequence joins TRBV5-1 and TRBJ2-3; the match to TRBD2 covers 14 bases. This CDR3 region has 15 residues. Per the germline V gene, CDR1 is SGHRS and CDR2 is YFSETQ. V shed 4 bases and J 6 bases; nucleotides not matched to a gene: 4. The CDR3 here is CASSRTSGGPDTQYF. CDR3 DNA sequence: TGCGCCAGCAGCCGGACTAGCGGGGGGCCTGATACGCAGTATTTT.

In nucleotides, the CDR3 is TGTGCCAGTAGTCCCGGACAGGGTGGGGCCAACACTGAAGCTTTCTTT. Amino acids: CASSPGQGGANTEAFF. This chain joins TRBV19 and TRBJ1-1; 8 bases are a match to TRBD1. J gave up 2 bases and V 5 bases, and 10 bases lay outside the gene matches. The CDR3 has 16 amino acids. Germline V lookup: CDR1 LNHDA, CDR2 SQIVND (reference sequence). Complete variable domain (other parts from reference TRBV19 and TRBJ1-1): DGGITQSPKYLFRKEGQNVTLSCEQNLNHDAMYWYRQDPGQGLRLIYYSQIVNDFQKGDIAEGYSVSREKKESFPLTVTSAQKNPTAFYLCASSPGQGGANTEAFFGQGTRLTVV.

V usage is TRBV19 and J usage is TRBJ2-7; 9 bases are shared with TRBD2. With 6 bases clipped from V and 2 bases from J, the junction kept 5 bases outside the gene matches. The V gene's germline CDR1 is LNHDA and CDR2 SQIVND (reference sequence). The CDR3 length is 14 residues. The CDR3 region has the DNA TGTGCCAGTAGCGCATTAGCGGGAGCCTACGAGCAGTACTTC. This sequence encodes CASSALAGAYEQYF.

The J gene is TRBJ2-7, the V gene TRBV5-1; tentative D call: TRBD2 (6 bases). The CDR3 consists of 12 residues. Germline-derived CDR1 and CDR2 are SGHRS and YFSETQ. Deletions cut 2 bases from V and 5 bases from J, with 8 bases between. The CDR3 loop reads CASSFRRDEQYF. Here the CDR3 DNA reads TGCGCCAGCAGCTTTCGGAGGGACGAGCAGTACTTC.

This chain joins TRBV13 and TRBJ2-2; 9 bases match TRBD2. V trimming: 4 bases; J trimming: 0 bases; junction bases outside the gene matches: 12. There are 19 residues in the CDR3. The germline V gene encodes CDR1 PRHDT and CDR2 FYEKMQ (reference sequence). The CDR3 nucleotides are TGTGCCAGCAGCTCGACCGAGCTAGCGGGGTGGACGAACACCGGGGAGCTGTTTTTT. Amino acids: CASSSTELAGWTNTGELFF.

This clone appeared a single time. The V and J genes are TRBV12-5 and TRBJ1-4, with D unclear. Germline CDR1 reads LGHNT; CDR2 reads FRNRAP. V was pared by 4 bases and J by 5 bases, with 11 bases between. CDR3 length equals 14 residues. The CDR3 nucleotides are TGTGCTAGTGGTTACGGAGGCCGCAATGAAAAACTGTTTTTT. This sequence encodes CASGYGGRNEKLFF.

The chain links TRBV7-6 to TRBJ1-3; D perhaps matches TRBD1 (5 bases). The CDR3 runs to 15 residues. The germline gives CDR1 SGHVS, CDR2 FNYEAQ. V was clipped by 1 base and J by 1 base, with 8 bases between them. CDR3 sequence: CASSLEAGSGNTIYF. CDR3 nucleotide sequence: TGTGCCAGCAGCTTAGAGGCAGGGTCTGGAAACACCATATATTTT.

Notes on this clone: Sequence at one end of the junction differs from germline and may be a read error. The chain carries TRBV7-2 and TRBJ2-7, with 10 nucleotides matching TRBD2. The CDR3 spans 13 residues. From germline, CDR1 is SGHTA and CDR2 FQGNSA. The CDR3 is CASSLAGAHEQYF. Here the CDR3 DNA reads TGTGCCAGCAGCCTAGCGGGAGCCCACGAGCAGTACTTC.

CDR3 nucleotides: TGTGCCAGTAGTATCACTCCAGGGGAAGGGTATGGCTACACCTTC. Amino acids: CASSITPGEGYGYTF. The chain couples TRBV19 to TRBJ1-2; possibly TRBD1 for D (6 bases). The CDR3 has 15 amino acids. Germline CDR1 reads LNHDA; CDR2 reads SQIVND (reference sequence). The V end was cut by 3 bases, the J end by 5 bases, with 16 bases between.

This clone occurred once. This chain uses TRBV7-2 with TRBJ1-5; no clear D gene. Between the trimmed V and J ends, which lost 1 base and 4 bases, there was a span of 5 bases. The CDR3 runs 13 residues. Germline CDR1 reads SGHTA; CDR2 reads FQGNSA. The CDR3 DNA sequence: TGTGCCAGCAGCTTAGAAGCGAATCAGCCCCAGCATTTT. It codes for CASSLEANQPQHF. The complete variable domain, with remaining parts taken from reference TRBV7-2 and TRBJ1-5, reads GAGVSQSPSNKVTEKGKDVELRCDPISGHTALYWYRQSLGQGLEFLIYFQGNSAPDKSGLPSDRFSAERTGGSVSTLTIQRTQQEDSAVYLCASSLEANQPQHFGDGTRLSIL.

The chain links TRBV2 to TRBJ2-1, with D maybe TRBD1 (6 bases). This CDR3 contains 15 residues. CDR1 and CDR2 from the germline V gene are SNHLY and FYNNEI. V was trimmed by 6 bases and J by 2 bases, leaving 14 bases between them. CDR3 nucleotide sequence: TGTGCCAGCAGACAGTACCGGGACACCTACAATGAGCAGTTCTTC. Translated: CASRQYRDTYNEQFF.

This clone was seen once. The chain carries TRBV7-9 and TRBJ1-3; D gene ambiguous. In germline, CDR1 is SEHNR, CDR2 FQNEAQ (reference sequence). The length of the CDR3 is 17 residues. Trimming removed 7 bases from V and 1 base from J, with 20 bases in between. The CDR3 DNA is TGTGCCAGCACTAACTCCATTCAAGGCAGGTCTGGAAACACCATATATTTT. Its translation: CASTNSIQGRSGNTIYF.

The count of this clone is one. This rearrangement joins TRBV27 to TRBJ1-5; D uncertain. Trimming pared 6 bases from V and 3 bases from J, leaving 12 bases between. The CDR3 runs 14 residues. Germline CDR1 reads MNHEY; CDR2 reads SMNVEV (reference sequence). CDR3 in DNA: TGTGCCAGCAGCCCCCTCCGGGTCAATCAGCCCCAGCATTTT. It is translated as CASSPLRVNQPQHF.